These 6 T cell receptor beta chains were sequenced from one sample in a study of blood T cell repertoires in COVID-19. The table came from immunoSEQ multiplex PCR; TCRdb's copy has only in-frame clones and leaves some out. The table lists some 97,000 clones, approximately 81% of them singletons. Sequenced input: peripheral blood. Every receptor here comes from a human donor in a cohort sampled during active COVID-19.

The chain combines TRBV3-1 (or the pseudogene TRBV3-2) with TRBJ2-7; 9 bases line up with TRBD2. CDR3 length: 16 amino acids. Per the germline V gene, CDR1 is LGHDT and CDR2 is YNNKEL (reference sequence). After removal of 4 bases from V and 2 bases from J, the junction contained 9 bases not matched to a gene. The chain's CDR3 is CASSLLRSGRAYEQYF. The CDR3 region has the DNA TGTGCCAGCAGCCTATTACGTAGCGGGAGAGCCTACGAGCAGTACTTC.

In nucleotides, the CDR3 is TGTGCCAGCAGTCCCTGGGGGGGCACCTACGAGCAGTACTTC. It codes for CASSPWGGTYEQYF. J is TRBJ2-7 and V is TRBV6-5; maybe TRBD2 (7 bases). The V and J ends lost 5 bases and 2 bases respectively, with 13 bases between them. Germline V gene lookup returns CDR1 MNHEY and CDR2 SVGAGI. This CDR3 is built from 14 residues.

The table lists this clone with a count of one. CDR3 bases: TGTGCCAGTAGTATAAAGGGACAGGCCAATCAGCCCCAGCATTTT. Its protein product is CASSIKGQANQPQHF. The V gene is TRBV19, the J gene TRBJ1-5, with 8 bases aligning to TRBD1. The J segment lost 3 bases and the V segment lost 2 bases, leaving 3 bases of the junction unmatched. The germline CDR1 and CDR2 sequences are LNHDA and SQIVND (reference sequence). CDR3 length: 15 amino acids. The entire variable domain, with the rest obtained from reference TRBV19 and TRBJ1-5, is as follows: DGGITQSPKYLFRKEGQNVTLSCEQNLNHDAMYWYRQDPGQGLRLIYYSQIVNDFQKGDIAEGYSVSREKKESFPLTVTSAQKNPTAFYLCASSIKGQANQPQHFGDGTRLSIL.

This clone was seen only once. The chain employs TRBV20-1 and TRBJ2-7, with D perhaps given as TRBD1 or TRBD2 (6 bases each). This CDR3 contains 14 residues. Trimming took 3 bases from V and 0 from J, leaving 12 bases between them. CDR1 and CDR2 from the germline V gene are DFQATT and SNEGSKA (reference sequence). The CDR3 bases are TGCAGTGCTAGTGGACAGACTAGCTCCTACGAGCAGTACTTC. Translated, it gives CSASGQTSSYEQYF.

The chain uses TRBV13 and TRBJ2-4, with 10 bases identical to TRBD2. V shed 5 bases and J 4 bases; nucleotides not matched to a gene: 5. This CDR3 is built from 15 residues. Germline lookup yields CDR1 PRHDT and CDR2 FYEKMQ (reference sequence). The CDR3 DNA follows: TGTGCCAGCAGCAGGACTAGCGGTCTAAAAAACATTCAGTACTTC. This sequence encodes CASSRTSGLKNIQYF. Full variable domain (outside the CDR3, taken from reference TRBV13 and TRBJ2-4): AAGVIQSPRHLIKEKRETATLKCYPIPRHDTVYWYQQGPGQDPQFLISFYEKMQSDKGSIPDRFSAQQFSDYHSELNMSSLELGDSALYFCASSRTSGLKNIQYFGAGTRLSVL.

The genes are TRBV18 and TRBJ2-1; 15 bases map to TRBD2. The germline V gene has CDR1 KGHSH and CDR2 LQKENI. The CDR3 consists of 17 residues. The V segment lost 1 base and the J segment 9 bases; nucleotides outside the gene matches: 7. The CDR3 region is CASSPQGLAGGQSEQFF. The CDR3, as DNA: TGTGCCAGCTCACCACAAGGACTAGCGGGGGGGCAAAGTGAGCAGTTCTTC.